Presented here are 7 T cell receptor beta chains from one specimen sequenced in a study of a mutant IDH1 vaccine in newly diagnosed glioma. These TCRs are of unknown antigen specificity. Stated time point: week 23, last vaccination. Vaccine doses each comprised 300 ug of mutant IDH1 20-mer peptide, with topical imiquimod. Assay used: immunoSEQ multiplex PCR; TCRdb lists only in-frame clones, some missing. The repertoire holds tens of thousands of clones, with about 76% as singletons. Sequenced material: PBMCs, taken from a glioma patient whose treatment included an IDH1 peptide vaccine. The receptors here all came from a man in his forties or fifties with glioma.

The chain carries TRBV6-5 and TRBJ2-1; the D gene could be TRBD1 or TRBD2 (5 bases each). The germline V and J ends were trimmed by 6 bases and 2 bases, with 14 bases remaining between them. This CDR3 has 15 amino acids. Germline V gives CDR1 MNHEY, CDR2 SVGAGI. CDR3 sequence reads: CASSSRDGPYNEQFF. The CDR3 DNA reads TGTGCCAGCAGCTCGAGGGACGGCCCCTACAATGAGCAGTTCTTC.

The chain recombines TRBV19 with TRBJ2-7, with D perhaps matching TRBD1 (6 bases). V was shortened by 3 bases and J by 2 bases, with 8 bases between the two germline ends. CDR1 is LNHDA, CDR2 SQIVND, per germline (reference sequence). This CDR3 has 13 residues. CDR3 sequence reads: CASSMGATYEQYF. CDR3 bases: TGTGCCAGTAGTATGGGGGCCACCTACGAGCAGTACTTC.

J is TRBJ2-2 and V is TRBV11-2, with D possibly matching TRBD1 (6 bases). Trimming pared 5 bases from V and 5 bases from J, leaving 9 bases between. Germline CDR1 SGHAT, CDR2 FQNNGV. This CDR3 has 13 amino acids. CDR3 residues: CASSPTGTGELFF. The DNA for the CDR3 is TGTGCCAGCAGCCCTACAGGGACCGGGGAGCTGTTTTTT. The whole variable domain, remainder taken from reference TRBV11-2 and TRBJ2-2, is EAGVAQSPRYKIIEKRQSVAFWCNPISGHATLYWYQQILGQGPKLLIQFQNNGVVDDSQLPKDRFSAERLKGVDSTLKIQPAKLEDSAVYLCASSPTGTGELFFGEGSRLTVL.

The chain recombines TRBV30 with TRBJ1-5; maybe TRBD1 (5 bases). This CDR3 spans 13 amino acids. Germline assignment: CDR1 GTSNPN and CDR2 SVGIG (reference sequence). The ends were cut back, 4 bases at V and 4 bases at J, with 11 bases in the middle. The CDR3 spells CAWTLTGNQPQHF. As DNA, the CDR3 is TGTGCCTGGACTCTAACAGGAAATCAGCCCCAGCATTTT. Full variable domain (rest looked up from reference TRBV30 and TRBJ1-5): SQTIHQWPATLVQPVGSPLSLECTVEGTSNPNLYWYRQAAGRGLQLLFYSVGIGQISSEVPQNLSASRPQDRQFILSSKKLLLSDSGFYLCAWTLTGNQPQHFGDGTRLSIL.

V is TRBV5-1 and J is TRBJ2-1, with D perhaps matching TRBD1 (7 bases). Germline V lookup: CDR1 SGHRS, CDR2 YFSETQ. This CDR3 region has 15 residues. Trimming stripped 2 bases from V and 6 bases from J, with 15 bases between. The CDR3: CASSFRGVGGNEQFF. The CDR3 nucleotides read TGCGCCAGCAGCTTCAGGGGGGTAGGGGGCAATGAGCAGTTCTTC.

The rearrangement joins TRBV5-6 to TRBJ1-2, with 12 bases that match TRBD1. The CDR3 is made up of 16 amino acids. Germline V gene lookup returns CDR1 SGHDT and CDR2 YYEEEE. V was pared by 0 bases and J by 7 bases, with 7 bases of the junction left unmatched. The CDR3: CASSLVQGQGAAGYTF. For the CDR3, the DNA is TGTGCCAGCAGCTTGGTCCAGGGACAGGGGGCAGCTGGCTACACCTTC.

V is TRBV5-1 and J is TRBJ2-2; 9 nucleotides align to TRBD1. The germline CDR1 and CDR2 sequences are SGHRS and YFSETQ. Trimming cost V 1 base and J 3 bases; bases outside gene matches: 1. The CDR3 is 15 amino acids. Here the CDR3 DNA reads TGCGCCAGCAGCTTGAGACAGGGGGACACCGGGGAGCTGTTTTTT. As protein: CASSLRQGDTGELFF.